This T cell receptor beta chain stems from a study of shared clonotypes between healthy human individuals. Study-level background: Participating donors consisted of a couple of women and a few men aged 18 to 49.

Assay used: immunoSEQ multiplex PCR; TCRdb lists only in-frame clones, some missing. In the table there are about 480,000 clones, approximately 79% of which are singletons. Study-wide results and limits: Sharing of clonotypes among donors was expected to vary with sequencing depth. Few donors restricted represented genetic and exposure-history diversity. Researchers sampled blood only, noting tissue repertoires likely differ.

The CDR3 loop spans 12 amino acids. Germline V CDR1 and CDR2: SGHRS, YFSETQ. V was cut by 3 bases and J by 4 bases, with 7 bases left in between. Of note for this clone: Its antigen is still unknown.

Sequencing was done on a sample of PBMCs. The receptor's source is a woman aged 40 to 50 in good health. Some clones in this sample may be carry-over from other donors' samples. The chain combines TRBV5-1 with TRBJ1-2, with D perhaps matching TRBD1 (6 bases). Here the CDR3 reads CASSWDTYGYTF. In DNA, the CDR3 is TGCGCCAGCAGCTGGGACACCTATGGCTACACCTTC.